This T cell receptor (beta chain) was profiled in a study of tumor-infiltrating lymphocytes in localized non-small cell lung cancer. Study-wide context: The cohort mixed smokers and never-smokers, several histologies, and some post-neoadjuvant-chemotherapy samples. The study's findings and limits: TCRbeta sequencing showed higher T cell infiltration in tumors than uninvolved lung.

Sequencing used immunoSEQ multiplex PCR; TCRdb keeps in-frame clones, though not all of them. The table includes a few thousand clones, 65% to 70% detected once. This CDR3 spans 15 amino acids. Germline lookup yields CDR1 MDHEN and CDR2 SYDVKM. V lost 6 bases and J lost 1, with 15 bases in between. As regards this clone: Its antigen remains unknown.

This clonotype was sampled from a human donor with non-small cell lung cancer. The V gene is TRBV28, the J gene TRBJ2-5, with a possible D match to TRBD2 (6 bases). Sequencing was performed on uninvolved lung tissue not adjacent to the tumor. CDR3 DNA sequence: TGTGCCAGCAGCGCCTCGGGCGGGGCCCAAGAGACCCAGTACTTC. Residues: CASSASGGAQETQYF.